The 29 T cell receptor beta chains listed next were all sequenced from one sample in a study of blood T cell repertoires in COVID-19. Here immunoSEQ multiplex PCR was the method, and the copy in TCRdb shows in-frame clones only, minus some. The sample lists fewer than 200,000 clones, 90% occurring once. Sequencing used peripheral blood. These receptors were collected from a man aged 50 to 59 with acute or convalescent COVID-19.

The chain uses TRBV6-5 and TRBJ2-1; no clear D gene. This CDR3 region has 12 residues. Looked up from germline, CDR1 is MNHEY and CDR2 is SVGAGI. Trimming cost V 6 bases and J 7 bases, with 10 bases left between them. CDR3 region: CASSRGRNEQFF. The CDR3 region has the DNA TGTGCCAGCAGCCGAGGTCGGAATGAGCAGTTCTTC.

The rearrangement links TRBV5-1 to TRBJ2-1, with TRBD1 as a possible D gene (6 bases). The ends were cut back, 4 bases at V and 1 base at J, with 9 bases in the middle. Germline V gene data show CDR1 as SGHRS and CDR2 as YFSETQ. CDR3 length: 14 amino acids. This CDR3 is CASSAGQSYNEQFF. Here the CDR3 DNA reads TGCGCCAGCAGCGCCGGACAGTCCTACAATGAGCAGTTCTTC.

In DNA, the CDR3 is TGTGCCAGCAGCCCCATGGACAGGGCGAACACTGAAGCTTTCTTT. This sequence encodes CASSPMDRANTEAFF. The V gene is TRBV3-1 (or the pseudogene TRBV3-2), the J gene TRBJ1-1, with TRBD1 matching 8 bases. Trimming at V came to 4 bases and at J to 1 base, leaving 5 bases not matched to a gene. The CDR3 contains 15 residues. From germline, CDR1 is LGHDT and CDR2 YNNKEL (reference sequence).

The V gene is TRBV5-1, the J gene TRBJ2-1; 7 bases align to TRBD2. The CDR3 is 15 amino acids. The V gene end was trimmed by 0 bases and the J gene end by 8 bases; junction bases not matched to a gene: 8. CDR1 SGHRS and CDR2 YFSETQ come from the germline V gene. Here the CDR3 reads CASSLAWTREDEQFF. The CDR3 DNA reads TGCGCCAGCAGCTTGGCGTGGACTAGGGAGGATGAGCAGTTCTTC.

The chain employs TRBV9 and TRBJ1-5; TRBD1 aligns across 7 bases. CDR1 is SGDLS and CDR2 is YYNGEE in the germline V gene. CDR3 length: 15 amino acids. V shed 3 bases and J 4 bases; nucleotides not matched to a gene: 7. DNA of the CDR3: TGTGCCAGCAGCGCACAGGGGTTCATTAATCAGCCCCAGCATTTT. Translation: CASSAQGFINQPQHF.

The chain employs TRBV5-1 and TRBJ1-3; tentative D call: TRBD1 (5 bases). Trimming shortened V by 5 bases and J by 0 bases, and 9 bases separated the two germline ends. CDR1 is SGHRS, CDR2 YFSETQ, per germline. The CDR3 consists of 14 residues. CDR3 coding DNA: TGCGCCAGCAGAACGCAGGGCTCTGGAAACACCATATATTTT. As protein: CASRTQGSGNTIYF.

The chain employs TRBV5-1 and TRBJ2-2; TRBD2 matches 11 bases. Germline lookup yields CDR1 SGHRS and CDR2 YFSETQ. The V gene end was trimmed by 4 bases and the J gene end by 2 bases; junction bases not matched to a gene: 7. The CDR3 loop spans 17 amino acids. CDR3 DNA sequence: TGCGCCAGCAGCATTAGCGGGGGGGCCCCTAACACCGGGGAGCTGTTTTTT. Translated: CASSISGGAPNTGELFF.

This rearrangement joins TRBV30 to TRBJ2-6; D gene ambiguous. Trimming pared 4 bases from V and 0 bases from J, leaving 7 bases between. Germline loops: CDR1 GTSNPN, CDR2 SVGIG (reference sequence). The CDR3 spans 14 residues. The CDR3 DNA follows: TGTGCCTGGATTTCCTACTCTGGGGCCAACGTCCTGACTTTC. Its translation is CAWISYSGANVLTF. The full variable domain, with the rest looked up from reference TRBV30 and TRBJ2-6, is SQTIHQWPATLVQPVGSPLSLECTVEGTSNPNLYWYRQAAGRGLQLLFYSVGIGQISSEVPQNLSASRPQDRQFILSSKKLLLSDSGFYLCAWISYSGANVLTFGAGSRLTVL.

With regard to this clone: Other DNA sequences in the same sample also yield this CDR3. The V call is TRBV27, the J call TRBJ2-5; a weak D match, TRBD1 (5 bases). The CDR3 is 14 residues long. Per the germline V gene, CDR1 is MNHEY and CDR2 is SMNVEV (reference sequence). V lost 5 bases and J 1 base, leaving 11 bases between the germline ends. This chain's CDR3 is CASSPGHLQETQYF. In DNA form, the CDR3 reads TGTGCCAGCAGTCCCGGACATCTCCAAGAGACCCAGTACTTC.

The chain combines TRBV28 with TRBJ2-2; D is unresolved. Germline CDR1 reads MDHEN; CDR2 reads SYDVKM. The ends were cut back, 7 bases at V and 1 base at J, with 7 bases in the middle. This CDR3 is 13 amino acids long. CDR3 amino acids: CASNPVNTGELFF. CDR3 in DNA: TGTGCCAGCAATCCAGTGAACACCGGGGAGCTGTTTTTT.

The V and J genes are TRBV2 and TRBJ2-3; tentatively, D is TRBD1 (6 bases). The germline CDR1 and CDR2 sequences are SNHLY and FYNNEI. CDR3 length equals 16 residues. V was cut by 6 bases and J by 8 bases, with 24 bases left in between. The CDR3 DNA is TGTGCCAGCAGCGCCGGTTGGACAGAGGGGATGGGTACGCAGTATTTT. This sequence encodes CASSAGWTEGMGTQYF.

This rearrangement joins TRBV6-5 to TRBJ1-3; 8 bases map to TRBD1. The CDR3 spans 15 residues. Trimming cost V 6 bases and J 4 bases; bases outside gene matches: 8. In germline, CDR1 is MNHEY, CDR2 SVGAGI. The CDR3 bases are TGTGCCAGCAGCCGGACAGGGCCGGGAGGAAACACCATATATTTT. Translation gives CASSRTGPGGNTIYF.

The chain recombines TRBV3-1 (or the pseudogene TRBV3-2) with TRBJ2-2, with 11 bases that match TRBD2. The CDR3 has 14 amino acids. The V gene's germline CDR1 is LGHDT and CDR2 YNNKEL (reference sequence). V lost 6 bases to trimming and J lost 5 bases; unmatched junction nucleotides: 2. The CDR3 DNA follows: TGTGCCAGCAGGCTAGCGGGAGGAACCGGGGAGCTGTTTTTT. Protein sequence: CASRLAGGTGELFF.

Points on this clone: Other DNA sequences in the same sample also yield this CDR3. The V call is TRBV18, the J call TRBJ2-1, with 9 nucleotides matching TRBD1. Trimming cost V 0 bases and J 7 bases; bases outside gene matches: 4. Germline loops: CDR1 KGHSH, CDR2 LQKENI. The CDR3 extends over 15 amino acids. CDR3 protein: CASSPPGQGMNEQFF. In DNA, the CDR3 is TGTGCCAGCTCACCACCCGGACAGGGGATGAATGAGCAGTTCTTC.

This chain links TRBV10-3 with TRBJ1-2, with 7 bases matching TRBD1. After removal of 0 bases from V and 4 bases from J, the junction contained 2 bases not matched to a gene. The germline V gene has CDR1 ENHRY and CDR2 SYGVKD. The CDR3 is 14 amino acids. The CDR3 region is CAISESAGGYGYTF. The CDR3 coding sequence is TGTGCCATCAGTGAGTCGGCAGGGGGCTATGGCTACACCTTC.

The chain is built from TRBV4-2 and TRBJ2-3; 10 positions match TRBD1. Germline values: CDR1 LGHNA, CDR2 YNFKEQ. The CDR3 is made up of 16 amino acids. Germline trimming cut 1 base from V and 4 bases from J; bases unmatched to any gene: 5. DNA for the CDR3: TGTGCCAGCAGCCAAGGGGACAGGGGTATCCCAGATACGCAGTATTTT. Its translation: CASSQGDRGIPDTQYF.

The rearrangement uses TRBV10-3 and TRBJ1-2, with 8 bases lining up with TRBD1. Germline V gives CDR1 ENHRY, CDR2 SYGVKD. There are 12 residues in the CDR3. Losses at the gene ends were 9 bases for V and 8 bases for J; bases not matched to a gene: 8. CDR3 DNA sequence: TGTGCCATTTTTCAGGGGGCATCGGGCTACACCTTC. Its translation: CAIFQGASGYTF.

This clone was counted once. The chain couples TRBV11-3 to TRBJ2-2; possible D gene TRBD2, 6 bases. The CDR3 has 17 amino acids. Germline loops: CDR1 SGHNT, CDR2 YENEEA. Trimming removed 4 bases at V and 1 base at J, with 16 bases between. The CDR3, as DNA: TGTGCCAGCAGCTCCCGGTCCGACGGGGGGAACACCGGGGAGCTGTTTTTT. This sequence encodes CASSSRSDGGNTGELFF.

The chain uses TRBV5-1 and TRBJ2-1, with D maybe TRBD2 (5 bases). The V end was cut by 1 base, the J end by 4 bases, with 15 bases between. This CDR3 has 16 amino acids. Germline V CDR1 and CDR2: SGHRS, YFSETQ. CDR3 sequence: CASSLFSGGGYNEQFF. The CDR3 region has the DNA TGCGCCAGCAGCTTGTTCAGCGGCGGAGGATACAATGAGCAGTTCTTC.

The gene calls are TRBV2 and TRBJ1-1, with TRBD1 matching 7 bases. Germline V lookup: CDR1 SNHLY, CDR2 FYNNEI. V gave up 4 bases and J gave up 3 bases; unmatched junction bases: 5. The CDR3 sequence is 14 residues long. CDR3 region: CASSGDSYYTEAFF. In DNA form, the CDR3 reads TGTGCCAGCAGTGGGGACAGCTATTACACTGAAGCTTTCTTT.

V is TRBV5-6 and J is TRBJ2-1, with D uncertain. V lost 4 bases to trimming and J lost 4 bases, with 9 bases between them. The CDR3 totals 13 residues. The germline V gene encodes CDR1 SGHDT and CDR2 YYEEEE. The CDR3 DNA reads TGTGCCAGCAGCCCGCCAGGTTACAATGAGCAGTTCTTC. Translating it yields CASSPPGYNEQFF.

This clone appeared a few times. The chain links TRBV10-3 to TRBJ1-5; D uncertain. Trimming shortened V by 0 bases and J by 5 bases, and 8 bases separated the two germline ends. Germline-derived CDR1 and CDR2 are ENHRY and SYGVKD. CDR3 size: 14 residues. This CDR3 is CAISESLGDQPQHF. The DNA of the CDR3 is TGTGCCATCAGTGAGTCACTGGGCGATCAGCCCCAGCATTTT.

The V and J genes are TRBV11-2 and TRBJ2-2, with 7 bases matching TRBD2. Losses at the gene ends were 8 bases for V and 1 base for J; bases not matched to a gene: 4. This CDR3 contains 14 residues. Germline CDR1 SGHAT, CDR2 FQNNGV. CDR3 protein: CASSWGGNTGELFF. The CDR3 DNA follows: TGTGCCAGCTCATGGGGGGGGAACACCGGGGAGCTGTTTTTT.

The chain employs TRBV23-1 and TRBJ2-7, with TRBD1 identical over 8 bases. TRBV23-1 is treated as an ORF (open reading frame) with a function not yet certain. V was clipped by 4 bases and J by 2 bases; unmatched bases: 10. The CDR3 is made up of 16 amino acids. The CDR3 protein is CASSPPGQAITYEQYV. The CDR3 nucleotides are TGCGCCAGCAGTCCACCGGGACAGGCGATAACCTACGAGCAGTACGTC.

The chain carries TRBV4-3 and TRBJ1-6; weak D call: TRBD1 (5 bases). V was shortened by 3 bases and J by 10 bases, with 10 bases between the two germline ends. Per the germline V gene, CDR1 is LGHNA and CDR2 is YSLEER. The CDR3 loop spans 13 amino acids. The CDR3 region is CASSQRRGSPLHF. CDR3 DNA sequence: TGCGCCAGCAGCCAGAGAAGGGGCTCACCCCTCCACTTT.

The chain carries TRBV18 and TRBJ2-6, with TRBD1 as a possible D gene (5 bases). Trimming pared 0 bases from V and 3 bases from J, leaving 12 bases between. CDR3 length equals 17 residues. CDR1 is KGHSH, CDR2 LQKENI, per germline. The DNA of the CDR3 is TGTGCCAGCTCACCACCTGCAGGGCAGAGTGGGGCCAACGTCCTGACTTTC. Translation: CASSPPAGQSGANVLTF.

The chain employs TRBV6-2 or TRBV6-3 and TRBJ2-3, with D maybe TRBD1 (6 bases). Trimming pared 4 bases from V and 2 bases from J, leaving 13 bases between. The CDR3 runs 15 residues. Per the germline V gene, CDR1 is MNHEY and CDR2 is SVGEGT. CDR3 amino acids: CASSFQGSLTDTQYF. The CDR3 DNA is TGTGCCAGCAGTTTTCAGGGGTCCCTCACAGATACGCAGTATTTT.

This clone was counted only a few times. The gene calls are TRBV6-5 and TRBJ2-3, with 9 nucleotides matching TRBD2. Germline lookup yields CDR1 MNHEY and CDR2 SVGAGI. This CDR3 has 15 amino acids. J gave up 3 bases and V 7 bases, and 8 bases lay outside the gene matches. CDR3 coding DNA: TGTGCCAGCACCACCGGGACTAGCAGGACAGATACGCAGTATTTT. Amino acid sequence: CASTTGTSRTDTQYF.

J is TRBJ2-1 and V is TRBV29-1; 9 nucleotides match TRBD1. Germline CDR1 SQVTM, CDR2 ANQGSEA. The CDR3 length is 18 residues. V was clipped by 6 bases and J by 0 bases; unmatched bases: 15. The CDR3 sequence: CSVGRQGEWVSSYNEQFF. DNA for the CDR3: TGCAGCGTGGGGAGACAGGGGGAATGGGTTAGCTCCTACAATGAGCAGTTCTTC.